Presented here are 24 T cell receptor beta chains from one specimen sequenced in a study of blood T cell repertoires in COVID-19. The method was immunoSEQ multiplex PCR; TCRdb's version includes in-frame clones alone and lacks a portion of them. This table holds fewer than 130,000 clones, around 80% found once. Sequenced input: peripheral blood. Source of these receptors: an elderly woman with acute or convalescent COVID-19.

The chain is built from TRBV7-2 and TRBJ2-3; 7 nucleotides agree with TRBD1. This CDR3 region has 12 residues. Per the germline V gene, CDR1 is SGHTA and CDR2 is FQGNSA. V was pared by 4 bases and J by 9 bases, with 4 bases of the junction left unmatched. The CDR3 is CASSSTGWTQYF. The CDR3 DNA reads as TGTGCCAGCAGCTCGACAGGGTGGACGCAGTATTTT.

The CDR3 nucleotides read TGCGCCAGCAGCCCCCGGGACACGTTAGGCAAAAACATTCAGTACTTC. This sequence encodes CASSPRDTLGKNIQYF. The genes are TRBV4-1 and TRBJ2-4; tentatively, D is TRBD1 (6 bases). This CDR3 is built from 16 residues. Germline lookup yields CDR1 MGHRA and CDR2 YSYEKL. V shed 4 bases and J shed 3 bases, with 16 bases lying between them.

The rearrangement joins TRBV6-4 to TRBJ2-1; 15 positions agree with TRBD2. This CDR3 has 21 amino acids. Germline lookup yields CDR1 MRHNA and CDR2 SNTAGT. With V trimmed by 0 bases and J by 7 bases, 16 bases remained unmatched. This CDR3 is CASSDSALPGGLAGGLNEQFF. The CDR3 DNA reads TGTGCCAGCAGTGACTCGGCGCTCCCGGGAGGACTAGCGGGAGGGCTGAATGAGCAGTTCTTC.

A single count supports this clone. V gene TRBV19 combines with J gene TRBJ2-4, with 9 bases identical to TRBD2. The CDR3 is 17 residues long. Trimming at V came to 5 bases and at J to 0 bases, leaving 8 bases not matched to a gene. Germline-derived CDR1 and CDR2 are LNHDA and SQIVND (reference sequence). In DNA form, the CDR3 reads TGTGCCAGTAGTCCAGGGAGCGGGAGGATAGCCAAAAACATTCAGTACTTC. Translation: CASSPGSGRIAKNIQYF.

This chain uses TRBV6-5 with TRBJ1-1; unclear D gene. V was pared by 5 bases and J by 7 bases, with 8 bases between. The CDR3 is made up of 11 amino acids. Germline CDR1 reads MNHEY; CDR2 reads SVGAGI. The CDR3 sequence is CASSSPYEAFF. As DNA, the CDR3 is TGTGCCAGCAGTAGTCCCTATGAAGCTTTCTTT.

V usage is TRBV10-3 and J usage is TRBJ2-2, with 9 bases fitting TRBD2. V trimming: 10 bases; J trimming: 7 bases; junction bases outside the gene matches: 22. This CDR3 has 18 residues. The germline gives CDR1 ENHRY, CDR2 SYGVKD. Written as DNA, the CDR3 is TGTGCCACCAGCCTGGTGGGAATAGGCGGGAGGGCCGGCGGGGAGCTGTTTTTT. Translated, it gives CATSLVGIGGRAGGELFF.

The V call is TRBV18, the J call TRBJ2-2; D is unclear. The CDR3 length is 13 residues. The germline V gene has CDR1 KGHSH and CDR2 LQKENI. The ends were cut back, 3 bases at V and 3 bases at J, with 5 bases in the middle. This chain's CDR3 is CASSPRDTGELFF. As DNA, the CDR3 is TGTGCCAGCTCACCTCGAGACACCGGGGAGCTGTTTTTT.

The rearrangement uses TRBV28 and TRBJ1-4; 10 bases are shared with TRBD1. J was trimmed by 3 bases and V by 6 bases; bases with no gene match: 4. In germline, CDR1 is MDHEN, CDR2 SYDVKM. The CDR3 loop spans 15 amino acids. CDR3 amino acids: CASRTGGVPNEKLFF. CDR3 in DNA: TGTGCCAGCAGGACAGGGGGCGTACCTAATGAAAAACTGTTTTTT.

This rearrangement joins TRBV5-1 to TRBJ2-2; maybe TRBD2 (6 bases). The CDR3 loop spans 15 amino acids. Germline CDR1 and CDR2: SGHRS and YFSETQ. V lost 3 bases to trimming and J lost 2 bases, with 11 bases between them. CDR3 loop: CASSSEGLNTGELFF. CDR3 nucleotides: TGCGCCAGCAGCTCGGAGGGCCTTAACACCGGGGAGCTGTTTTTT.

A single count supports this clone. This chain uses TRBV4-1 with TRBJ2-3, with a tentative D call TRBD1 (5 bases). Trimming left V 3 bases short and J 9 bases short, with 19 bases between. The length of the CDR3 is 15 residues. Germline CDR1 and CDR2: MGHRA and YSYEKL. CDR3: CASSQFEKGVVTQYF. The CDR3 DNA reads as TGCGCCAGCAGCCAGTTCGAGAAAGGGGTTGTGACGCAGTATTTT.

This chain joins TRBV2 and TRBJ2-7; TRBD2 aligns across 11 bases. The trim removed 8 bases at V and 3 bases at J, leaving 6 bases unmatched. Germline V CDR1 and CDR2: SNHLY, FYNNEI. The CDR3 covers 14 residues. The CDR3 sequence: CASGGLAAYYEQYF. In DNA form, the CDR3 reads TGTGCCAGCGGGGGACTAGCGGCGTACTACGAGCAGTACTTC. Full variable domain (rest looked up from reference TRBV2 and TRBJ2-7): EPEVTQTPSHQVTQMGQEVILRCVPISNHLYFYWYRQILGQKVEFLVSFYNNEISEKSEIFDDQFSVERPDGSNFTLKIRSTKLEDSAMYFCASGGLAAYYEQYFGPGTRLTVT.

The chain joins TRBV19 to TRBJ2-1; tentatively, D is TRBD1 (5 bases). This CDR3 contains 16 residues. Germline V gene sequence: CDR1 LNHDA, CDR2 SQIVND (reference sequence). The V and J ends lost 3 bases and 0 bases respectively, with 12 bases between them. The CDR3 sequence is CASSIGQGSSYNEQFF. CDR3 bases: TGTGCCAGTAGTATTGGGCAGGGCAGCTCCTACAATGAGCAGTTCTTC. The full variable domain, completed using reference TRBV19 and TRBJ2-1, is DGGITQSPKYLFRKEGQNVTLSCEQNLNHDAMYWYRQDPGQGLRLIYYSQIVNDFQKGDIAEGYSVSREKKESFPLTVTSAQKNPTAFYLCASSIGQGSSYNEQFFGPGTRLTVL.

The chain employs TRBV15 and TRBJ1-2; D gene unclear. The V gene's germline CDR1 is LNHNV and CDR2 YYDKDF (reference sequence). The V gene lost 0 bases and the J gene lost 7 bases, with 9 bases spanning the gap. The CDR3 spans 13 residues. The CDR3 protein is CATSRDRGAGYTF. CDR3 DNA: TGTGCCACCAGCAGAGATCGGGGAGCTGGCTACACCTTC.

This clone was counted between two and nine times. The chain uses TRBV27 and TRBJ1-1; 8 bases line up with TRBD1. J lost 1 base, V lost 7 bases, and 5 bases had no gene match. Germline V gene data show CDR1 as MNHEY and CDR2 as SMNVEV (reference sequence). This CDR3 contains 14 residues. The CDR3 reads CASIQDRANTEAFF. The DNA for the CDR3 is TGTGCCAGCATACAGGACAGGGCGAACACTGAAGCTTTCTTT.

The V gene is TRBV4-1, the J gene TRBJ2-3; D possibly corresponds to TRBD1 (6 bases). The CDR3 is 17 residues long. CDR1 and CDR2 from the germline V gene are MGHRA and YSYEKL. The V end lost 7 bases, the J end lost 0 bases, and 20 bases lay between the germline ends. DNA of the CDR3: TGCGCCAGCACCAACACTCCTTTGGGGGCCAGCACAGATACGCAGTATTTT. It is translated as CASTNTPLGASTDTQYF.

The rearrangement uses TRBV3-1 (or the pseudogene TRBV3-2) and TRBJ2-3; TRBD1 might be the D (5 bases). CDR1 and CDR2 from the germline V gene are LGHDT and YNNKEL (reference sequence). The V end lost 0 bases, the J end lost 4 bases, and 11 bases lay between the germline ends. This CDR3 region has 15 residues. CDR3 loop: CASSQEAGNADTQYF. CDR3 sequence (DNA): TGTGCCAGCAGCCAAGAGGCAGGGAATGCAGATACGCAGTATTTT.

The chain uses TRBV29-1 and TRBJ1-1, with a weak D call TRBD1 (5 bases). Germline V CDR1 and CDR2: SQVTM, ANQGSEA. CDR3 length: 15 amino acids. The V gene lost 1 base and the J gene lost 0 bases, with 12 bases spanning the gap. CDR3 residues: CSVEGTTGMNTEAFF. CDR3 sequence (DNA): TGCAGCGTTGAAGGGACAACTGGGATGAACACTGAAGCTTTCTTT.

This rearrangement joins TRBV11-1 to TRBJ1-1; maybe TRBD1 (5 bases). CDR3 length equals 14 residues. Germline-derived CDR1 and CDR2 are SGHAT and FQDESV (reference sequence). The ends were cut back, 1 base at V and 5 bases at J, with 11 bases in the middle. This chain's CDR3 is CASSLGAGRTEAFF. The CDR3 region has the DNA TGTGCCAGCAGCTTAGGGGCAGGGCGAACTGAAGCTTTCTTT.

This clone has a handful of counts. This sequence joins TRBV7-8 and TRBJ1-1; 7 bases agree with TRBD1. Germline-derived CDR1 and CDR2 are SGHVS and FQNEAQ. The CDR3 sequence is 14 residues long. Trimming at V came to 5 bases and at J to 5 bases, leaving 8 bases not matched to a gene. The CDR3 region is CASSGRTGGTEAFF. DNA for the CDR3: TGTGCCAGCAGCGGACGGACAGGAGGGACTGAAGCTTTCTTT.

The chain uses TRBV6-5 and TRBJ2-3; D is perhaps TRBD2 (6 bases). Trimming took off 8 bases at V and 3 bases at J, with 9 bases between the two ends. Germline CDR1 is MNHEY and CDR2 is SVGAGI. The CDR3 is 12 residues long. CDR3 nucleotides: TGTGCCAGCGTGGGGGGTACAGATACGCAGTATTTT. Translating it yields CASVGGTDTQYF.

The CDR3 coding sequence is TGCAGCGTCCGGGACAGTCTCTACGAGCAGTACTTC. This gives the protein CSVRDSLYEQYF. This rearrangement joins TRBV29-1 to TRBJ2-7, with TRBD1 identical over 7 bases. CDR1 SQVTM and CDR2 ANQGSEA come from the germline V gene. The V gene end was trimmed by 6 bases and the J gene end by 3 bases; junction bases not matched to a gene: 5. This CDR3 region has 12 residues.

This clone was observed a few times. This chain connects TRBV7-2 to TRBJ2-5; D uncertain. V was cut by 3 bases and J by 5 bases, with 4 bases left in between. This CDR3 comprises 11 residues. Germline V CDR1 and CDR2: SGHTA, FQGNSA. In DNA, the CDR3 is TGTGCCAGCAGCTTCCTCGAGACCCAGTACTTC. It codes for CASSFLETQYF.

This chain connects TRBV19 to TRBJ1-1; TRBD1 matches 10 bases. The germline gives CDR1 LNHDA, CDR2 SQIVND (reference sequence). The length of the CDR3 is 17 residues. The V gene end was trimmed by 2 bases and the J gene end by 6 bases; junction bases not matched to a gene: 12. The CDR3 region is CASSIMGTGAPVAEAFF. CDR3 nucleotides: TGTGCCAGTAGTATAATGGGGACAGGGGCCCCTGTGGCTGAAGCTTTCTTT. Looking up the rest from reference TRBV19 and TRBJ1-1 gives the full variable domain: DGGITQSPKYLFRKEGQNVTLSCEQNLNHDAMYWYRQDPGQGLRLIYYSQIVNDFQKGDIAEGYSVSREKKESFPLTVTSAQKNPTAFYLCASSIMGTGAPVAEAFFGQGTRLTVV.

The chain has TRBV4-1 and TRBJ2-6; no firm D call. Trimming pared 0 bases from V and 4 bases from J, leaving 10 bases between. CDR3 size: 16 residues. The germline gives CDR1 MGHRA, CDR2 YSYEKL. The CDR3 protein is CASSQDFGAGANVLTF. The CDR3 bases are TGCGCCAGCAGCCAAGATTTTGGAGCCGGGGCCAACGTCCTGACTTTC.